These 14 T cell receptor beta chains came from one sample sequenced in a study of T cell responses to AZD1222 COVID-19 vaccine. TCRdb's table, derived via immunoSEQ multiplex PCR, lists solely in-frame clones and lacks some. The table shows 150,000 to 200,000 clones, with 94% occurring only once. Material: peripheral blood, obtained 28 days after the second AZD1222 dose. All receptors derive from an adult who received the AZD1222 COVID-19 vaccine.

Comments on this clone: Within the sample, other DNA sequences also encode this same CDR3. This chain joins TRBV19 and TRBJ2-3, with D maybe TRBD1 (6 bases). V lost 1 base and J lost 2, with 7 bases in between. Germline CDR1 LNHDA, CDR2 SQIVND (reference sequence). The CDR3 runs to 14 residues. The CDR3 loop reads CASSIGTDTDTQYF. The DNA for the CDR3 is TGTGCCAGTAGTATAGGGACAGACACAGATACGCAGTATTTT.

There are a few counts of this clone. The chain has TRBV28 and TRBJ1-4; D gene unclear. V lost 6 bases and J lost 4, with 18 bases in between. This CDR3 is built from 16 residues. In germline, CDR1 is MDHEN, CDR2 SYDVKM. CDR3 sequence (DNA): TGTGCCAGCAGCCTCAACCTAGGACCGGTTAATGAAAAACTGTTTTTT. Amino acid sequence: CASSLNLGPVNEKLFF.

The rearrangement links TRBV28 to TRBJ2-5; no reliable D call. Germline V gene sequence: CDR1 MDHEN, CDR2 SYDVKM. The germline V and J ends were trimmed by 8 bases and 2 bases, with 15 bases remaining between them. The CDR3 is made up of 14 amino acids. The CDR3 nucleotides are TGTGCCAGCTCCCTTAATCTATTACAAGAGACCCAGTACTTC. This encodes CASSLNLLQETQYF.

This sequence joins TRBV7-3 and TRBJ2-2; TRBD2 aligns across 7 bases. There are 14 residues in the CDR3. The J segment lost 5 bases and the V segment lost 0 bases, leaving 0 bases of the junction unmatched. CDR1 is SGHTA and CDR2 is FQGTGA in the germline V gene. DNA of the CDR3: TGTGCCAGCAGCTTAACTAGCGGGACCGGGGAGCTGTTTTTT. This encodes CASSLTSGTGELFF.

The chain links TRBV6-5 to TRBJ1-1; 7 bases are shared with TRBD1. Germline-derived CDR1 and CDR2 are MNHEY and SVGAGI. CDR3 length: 14 residues. V lost 6 bases, J lost 4 bases, and 8 bases stayed unmatched. This chain's CDR3 is CASRLLNRGTEAFF. The CDR3 DNA sequence: TGTGCCAGCAGGCTATTGAACAGGGGCACTGAAGCTTTCTTT.

V gene TRBV29-1 combines with J gene TRBJ2-4; 8 positions match TRBD2. The V gene's germline CDR1 is SQVTM and CDR2 ANQGSEA. The V segment lost 6 bases and the J segment 6 bases; nucleotides outside the gene matches: 1. The CDR3 is 11 residues long. The CDR3 DNA reads TGCAGCGTCGGACTAGCAAACATTCAGTACTTC. Protein product: CSVGLANIQYF.

The rearrangement uses TRBV18 and TRBJ1-1, with D unresolved. This CDR3 spans 13 amino acids. The V gene lost 1 base and the J gene lost 6 bases, with 9 bases spanning the gap. Germline lookup yields CDR1 KGHSH and CDR2 LQKENI. The CDR3 reads CASSPLGWAEAFF. The CDR3 nucleotides are TGTGCCAGCTCACCACTGGGCTGGGCTGAAGCTTTCTTT.

The rearrangement joins TRBV6-5 to TRBJ2-2, with D uncertain. The germline V and J ends were trimmed by 6 bases and 4 bases, with 12 bases remaining between them. Germline V gene sequence: CDR1 MNHEY, CDR2 SVGAGI. This CDR3 spans 14 amino acids. CDR3 nucleotide sequence: TGTGCCAGCAGCCCCCCGGGTGGCACCGGGGAGCTGTTTTTT. Translated: CASSPPGGTGELFF.

The J gene is TRBJ2-1, the V gene TRBV28; D gene unclear. The germline gives CDR1 MDHEN, CDR2 SYDVKM. With 3 bases removed from V and 2 bases from J, the gap between germline ends came to 2 bases. The CDR3 sequence is 12 residues long. The CDR3 bases are TGTGCCAGCAGTTTGGCCTACAATGAGCAGTTCTTC. As protein: CASSLAYNEQFF. Combining the CDR3 with reference TRBV28 and TRBJ2-1 gives the whole variable domain DVKVTQSSRYLVKRTGEKVFLECVQDMDHENMFWYRQDPGLGLRLIYFSYDVKMKEKGDIPEGYSVSREKKERFSLILESASTNQTSMYLCASSLAYNEQFFGPGTRLTVL.

The chain uses TRBV11-3 and TRBJ2-1, with D unclear. The CDR3 contains 11 residues. Germline CDR1 reads SGHNT; CDR2 reads YENEEA. Trimming took 1 base from V and 12 from J, leaving 7 bases between them. CDR3 region: CASSLAVWQFF. In DNA, the CDR3 is TGTGCCAGCAGCTTAGCGGTCTGGCAGTTCTTC.

The rearrangement links TRBV7-6 to TRBJ1-3, with TRBD1 identical over 7 bases. The CDR3 loop spans 17 amino acids. Trimming cost V 5 bases and J 4 bases; bases outside gene matches: 14. The germline V gene has CDR1 SGHVS and CDR2 FNYEAQ. CDR3 loop: CASSQTSATGLGNTIYF. DNA of the CDR3: TGTGCCAGCAGCCAAACATCGGCGACAGGGCTAGGAAACACCATATATTTT.

The chain recombines TRBV6-5 with TRBJ1-4; 7 nucleotides align to TRBD1. V shed 8 bases and J 8 bases; nucleotides not matched to a gene: 11. The CDR3 has 14 amino acids. CDR1 and CDR2 (germline): MNHEY, SVGAGI. CDR3 loop: CASSGDRGGEKLFF. Written as DNA, the CDR3 is TGTGCCAGCTCAGGGGACAGAGGGGGCGAAAAACTGTTTTTT.

V is TRBV4-1 and J is TRBJ1-2, with D perhaps matching TRBD1 (6 bases). The CDR3 consists of 14 residues. In germline, CDR1 is MGHRA, CDR2 YSYEKL. Trimming removed 0 bases at V and 7 bases at J, with 12 bases between. As DNA, the CDR3 is TGCGCCAGCAGCCAAGATGGAGGGGGTCTTGGCTACACCTTC. It translates to CASSQDGGGLGYTF.

The chain uses TRBV5-4 and TRBJ1-2; D may be TRBD1 (5 bases). Germline V gene lookup returns CDR1 SGHNT and CDR2 YYREEE (reference sequence). The CDR3 contains 13 residues. Trimming removed 4 bases at V and 6 bases at J, with 13 bases between. The CDR3 loop reads CASSTVGEDGYTF. The CDR3 nucleotides are TGTGCCAGCAGCACCGTAGGGGAGGATGGCTACACCTTC.